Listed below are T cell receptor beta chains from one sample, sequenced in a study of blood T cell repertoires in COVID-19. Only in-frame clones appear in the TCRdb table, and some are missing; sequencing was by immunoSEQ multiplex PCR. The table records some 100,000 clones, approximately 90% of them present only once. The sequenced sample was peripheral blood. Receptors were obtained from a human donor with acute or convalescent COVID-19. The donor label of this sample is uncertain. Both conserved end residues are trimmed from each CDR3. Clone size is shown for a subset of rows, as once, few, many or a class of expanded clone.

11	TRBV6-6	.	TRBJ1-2	ASSAGLNYGYT
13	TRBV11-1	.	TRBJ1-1	ASSSYATGNTEAF
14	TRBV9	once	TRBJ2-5	ASSVTYGGAGETQY
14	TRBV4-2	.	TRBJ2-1	ASSSLDRGRHNEQF
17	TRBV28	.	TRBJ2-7	ASSLPRGTSGRHTYEQY
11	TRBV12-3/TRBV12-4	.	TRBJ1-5	ASSLTGIRPQH
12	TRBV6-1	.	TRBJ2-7	ASSEARDWYEQY
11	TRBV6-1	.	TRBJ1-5	ASSEGPNQPQH
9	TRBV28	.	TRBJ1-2	ASSPSYGYT
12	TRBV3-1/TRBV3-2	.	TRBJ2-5	ASSQEPSGETQY